This entry lists 15 T cell receptor beta chains sequenced from one sample in a study of blood T cell repertoires in COVID-19. The data were produced by immunoSEQ multiplex PCR, yet TCRdb's version contains in-frame clones alone and is incomplete. Counted here are under 300,000 clones, about nine tenths occurring once; the ten biggest clones make up 9.5% to 15%. Sequenced material: peripheral blood. These receptors all stem from a woman in her twenties or thirties with COVID-19, enrolled during active disease.

The J gene is TRBJ1-1, the V gene TRBV19, with D tentatively TRBD1 (5 bases). V was pared by 4 bases and J by 1 base, with 19 bases between. This CDR3 contains 17 residues. Germline lookup yields CDR1 LNHDA and CDR2 SQIVND (reference sequence). CDR3 amino acids: CASSSVRQRLRNTEAFF. The CDR3 bases are TGTGCCAGTAGTAGCGTTCGACAGCGCCTTCGGAACACTGAAGCTTTCTTT.

Only a few counts were recorded for this clone. V is TRBV7-9 and J is TRBJ2-7; 7 bases agree with TRBD1. The CDR3 spans 13 residues. The J segment lost 7 bases and the V segment lost 3 bases, leaving 6 bases of the junction unmatched. Germline V CDR1 and CDR2: SEHNR, FQNEAQ (reference sequence). CDR3 DNA sequence: TGTGCCAGCAGCTTCGACAGGGTTCGAGAGCAGTACTTC. Its translation is CASSFDRVREQYF.

This clone was seen once. The chain has TRBV6-5 and TRBJ2-2; perhaps TRBD2 as D (6 bases). Trimming cost V 11 bases and J 4 bases, with 14 bases left between them. Germline V CDR1 and CDR2: MNHEY, SVGAGI. The CDR3 is 13 amino acids. CDR3: CAGAGQGTGELFF. The CDR3, as DNA: TGTGCCGGGGCGGGGCAGGGCACCGGGGAGCTGTTTTTT.

The V and J genes are TRBV9 and TRBJ1-3, with no clear D. V dropped 4 bases and J dropped 0 bases, with 8 bases sitting between them. Germline assignment: CDR1 SGDLS and CDR2 YYNGEE. The CDR3 spans 14 residues. The CDR3 DNA is TGTGCCAGCAGCTCACACCTCTCTGGAAACACCATATATTTT. This encodes CASSSHLSGNTIYF.

This clone appeared once. This chain uses TRBV7-9 with TRBJ2-5; no clear D. This CDR3 contains 15 residues. CDR1 SEHNR and CDR2 FQNEAQ come from the germline V gene (reference sequence). V dropped 4 bases and J dropped 0 bases, with 12 bases sitting between them. CDR3 bases: TGTGCCAGCAGCTCTGCCGTAGATTACCAAGAGACCCAGTACTTC. Translated: CASSSAVDYQETQYF.

In DNA, the CDR3 is TGTGCCAGTAAGCCCCTCTCCTACAATGAGCAGTTCTTC. Translating gives CASKPLSYNEQFF. This chain connects TRBV19 to TRBJ2-1; D unclear. V was pared by 7 bases and J by 0 bases, with 7 bases between. The CDR3 length is 13 residues. Germline values: CDR1 LNHDA, CDR2 SQIVND (reference sequence). The full variable domain, in which reference TRBV19 and TRBJ2-1 provide the parts outside the CDR3, is DGGITQSPKYLFRKEGQNVTLSCEQNLNHDAMYWYRQDPGQGLRLIYYSQIVNDFQKGDIAEGYSVSREKKESFPLTVTSAQKNPTAFYLCASKPLSYNEQFFGPGTRLTVL.

Within the sample, this clone is medium-sized (0.01 to 0.1%). This chain uses TRBV6-1 with TRBJ2-1; D perhaps matches TRBD2 (6 bases). Trimming stripped 2 bases from V and 3 bases from J, with 14 bases between. In germline, CDR1 is MNHNS, CDR2 SASEGT. The CDR3 length is 16 residues. DNA of the CDR3: TGTGCCAGCAGTGAATCGGGAGCGGAGGGCTACAATGAGCAGTTCTTC. Amino acid sequence: CASSESGAEGYNEQFF.

About this clone itself: Other DNA variants within this sample encode the same CDR3. CDR3 DNA: TGTGCCAGCTCACCTGGGACAGGGCCCTACGAGCAGTACTTC. As protein: CASSPGTGPYEQYF. The chain links TRBV18 to TRBJ2-7; 9 bases are a match to TRBD1. CDR3 length: 14 amino acids. V trimming: 3 bases; J trimming: 2 bases; junction bases outside the gene matches: 2. Germline-derived CDR1 and CDR2 are KGHSH and LQKENI.

This chain links TRBV18 with TRBJ2-1, with D possibly TRBD2 on 5 matching bases. Trimming shortened V by 3 bases and J by 5 bases, and 8 bases separated the two germline ends. This CDR3 has 13 amino acids. Germline V gene lookup returns CDR1 KGHSH and CDR2 LQKENI. The CDR3 sequence: CASSPGADNEQFF. The CDR3 region has the DNA TGTGCCAGCTCACCGGGAGCCGACAATGAGCAGTTCTTC.

This chain connects TRBV28 to TRBJ1-2, with 11 bases aligning to TRBD1. Germline CDR1 is MDHEN and CDR2 is SYDVKM. With V trimmed by 4 bases and J by 8 bases, 9 bases remained unmatched. The CDR3 is made up of 15 amino acids. This CDR3 is CASSSPGQGGEGYTF. CDR3 in DNA: TGTGCCAGCAGTTCACCGGGACAGGGGGGGGAAGGCTACACCTTC.

The J gene is TRBJ2-7, the V gene TRBV6-5; TRBD1 matches at 9 bases. The CDR3 runs 15 residues. The V gene end was trimmed by 4 bases and the J gene end by 2 bases; junction bases not matched to a gene: 6. CDR1 is MNHEY and CDR2 is SVGAGI in the germline V gene. The CDR3 DNA reads TGTGCCAGCAGTTCGAGCCGGGACAGGGCCTACGAGCAGTACTTC. Encoded protein: CASSSSRDRAYEQYF.

This clone was detected only once. The chain employs TRBV29-1 and TRBJ2-7, with D possibly being TRBD2 (5 bases). CDR3 size: 11 residues. Trimming shortened V by 4 bases and J by 4 bases, and 8 bases separated the two germline ends. CDR1 is SQVTM and CDR2 is ANQGSEA in the germline V gene. Here the CDR3 reads CSVGETYEQYF. The CDR3 DNA sequence: TGCAGCGTTGGGGAGACGTACGAGCAGTACTTC.

CDR3 in DNA: TGTGCCAGCTCACCAGAGGGGGGGCAAGAGACCCAGTACTTC. It encodes CASSPEGGQETQYF. This rearrangement joins TRBV18 to TRBJ2-5, with D perhaps matching TRBD2 (7 bases). This CDR3 region has 14 residues. The V and J ends lost 2 bases and 2 bases respectively, with 9 bases between them. CDR1 and CDR2 from the germline V gene are KGHSH and LQKENI.

The V and J genes are TRBV3-1 (or the pseudogene TRBV3-2) and TRBJ1-2; unclear D gene. This CDR3 is built from 17 residues. CDR1 LGHDT and CDR2 YNNKEL come from the germline V gene (reference sequence). Deletions cut 0 bases from V and 2 bases from J, with 16 bases between. CDR3 coding DNA: TGTGCCAGCAGCCAAGACCGGGGTGCCCCGGCAAACTATGGCTACACCTTC. This encodes CASSQDRGAPANYGYTF.

The chain combines TRBV7-6 with TRBJ2-1; TRBD2 agrees at 7 bases. Trimming took 4 bases from V and 0 from J; bases not matched to a gene: 9. The CDR3 length is 17 residues. CDR1 is SGHVS, CDR2 FNYEAQ, per germline. CDR3 region: CASSSSGGMSSYNEQFF. As DNA, the CDR3 is TGTGCCAGCAGCTCTAGCGGTGGAATGAGCTCCTACAATGAGCAGTTCTTC.